These 9 T cell receptor beta chains were sequenced from one sample in a study of OX40 agonist ivuxolimab in advanced cancers. Profiling relied on immunoSEQ multiplex PCR, and the TCRdb table lists in-frame clones only, not all of them. Here the sample spans over 65,000 clones, over 75% being singletons. The input for sequencing was CD4+ or CD8+ T cells sorted from blood, taken in a trial of the OX40 agonist ivuxolimab. The receptors stem from an adult with an advanced solid tumor such as melanoma, head and neck, liver or kidney cancer.

The chain combines TRBV11-2 with TRBJ1-5; D is perhaps TRBD1 (5 bases). This CDR3 has 17 amino acids. Trimming shortened V by 5 bases and J by 4 bases, and 21 bases separated the two germline ends. Germline V gene sequence: CDR1 SGHAT, CDR2 FQNNGV. The CDR3 sequence is CASSASTGTRYNQPQHF. CDR3 in DNA: TGTGCCAGCAGCGCTAGCACCGGGACCCGTTATAATCAGCCCCAGCATTTT.

The chain is built from TRBV7-9 and TRBJ2-1; 7 nucleotides align to TRBD2. V shed 2 bases, J shed 5 bases, and the junction held 12 bases outside the gene matches. The germline V gene has CDR1 SEHNR and CDR2 FQNEAQ (reference sequence). The CDR3 runs 17 residues. The CDR3 DNA reads as TGTGCCAGCAGCTTACCATGGGGCGGGAGAGGCCACAATGAGCAGTTCTTC. It specifies CASSLPWGGRGHNEQFF. Complete variable domain (other parts from reference TRBV7-9 and TRBJ2-1): DTGVSQNPRHKITKRGQNVTFRCDPISEHNRLYWYRQTLGQGPEFLTYFQNEAQLEKSRLLSDRFSAERPKGSFSTLEIQRTEQGDSAMYLCASSLPWGGRGHNEQFFGPGTRLTVL.

The J gene is TRBJ2-7, the V gene TRBV21-1; no check of the table's D call, TRBD1, against the DNA was made. TRBV21-1 is noted as a pseudogene. CDR3 length equals 18 residues. CDR3 region: CASSKAKQDELGSYEQYV. CDR3 DNA: TGTGCCAGCAGCAAAGCGAAACAGGACGAATTGGGCTCCTACGAGCAGTACGTC.

The chain uses TRBV9 and TRBJ2-1; 12 bases match TRBD2. Germline V gives CDR1 SGDLS, CDR2 YYNGEE. Trimming at V came to 0 bases and at J to 6 bases, leaving 7 bases not matched to a gene. The CDR3 spans 17 residues. Written as DNA, the CDR3 is TGTGCCAGCAGCGTAGGGCTAGCGGGAGGGCGGTTCAATGAGCAGTTCTTC. Its protein is CASSVGLAGGRFNEQFF.

The V and J genes are TRBV5-1 and TRBJ2-1; D is undetermined. Trimming cost V 3 bases and J 8 bases, with 12 bases left between them. The CDR3 runs 13 residues. Germline V gene sequence: CDR1 SGHRS, CDR2 YFSETQ. The CDR3 sequence is CASSSQSPDEQFF. CDR3 DNA sequence: TGCGCCAGCAGCTCCCAGAGCCCTGATGAGCAGTTCTTC.

This chain connects TRBV4-1 to TRBJ2-1; 15 positions match TRBD2. The junction had 17 bases not matched to a gene; V was cut back by 3 bases and J by 5 bases. The CDR3 extends over 21 amino acids. Germline V gene sequence: CDR1 MGHRA, CDR2 YSYEKL. The CDR3 DNA is TGCGCCAGCAGCCAGTACCGGCAGGGACTAGCGGGAGGAAGCGGGGACAATGAGCAGTTCTTC. This sequence encodes CASSQYRQGLAGGSGDNEQFF.

V usage is TRBV5-5 and J usage is TRBJ2-1; 8 bases fit TRBD2. V lost 4 bases to trimming and J lost 6 bases; unmatched junction nucleotides: 9. The germline V gene has CDR1 SGHKS and CDR2 YYEKEE (reference sequence). The CDR3 runs to 15 residues. CDR3 sequence (DNA): TGTGCCAGCAGCCAAGATCAGGGGACTAGCAATGAGCAGTTCTTC. Its translation: CASSQDQGTSNEQFF.

This chain links TRBV28 with TRBJ2-5; 9 bases are a match to TRBD2. Germline V lookup: CDR1 MDHEN, CDR2 SYDVKM. V lost 8 bases and J lost 6; bases outside the gene matches: 13. The CDR3 is 15 amino acids. In DNA, the CDR3 is TGTGCCAGCGTCGCCGGCGGGGCGGGAGGGAAGACCCAGTACTTC. As protein: CASVAGGAGGKTQYF.

The CDR3 reads CASRRGRGQPQHF. CDR3 DNA sequence: TGTGCCAGCAGACGGGGGCGCGGTCAGCCCCAGCATTTT. The V call is TRBV28, the J call TRBJ1-5, with a weak D call TRBD1 (6 bases). The CDR3 consists of 13 residues. Germline V gives CDR1 MDHEN, CDR2 SYDVKM. Trimming shortened V by 6 bases and J by 6 bases, and 12 bases separated the two germline ends.